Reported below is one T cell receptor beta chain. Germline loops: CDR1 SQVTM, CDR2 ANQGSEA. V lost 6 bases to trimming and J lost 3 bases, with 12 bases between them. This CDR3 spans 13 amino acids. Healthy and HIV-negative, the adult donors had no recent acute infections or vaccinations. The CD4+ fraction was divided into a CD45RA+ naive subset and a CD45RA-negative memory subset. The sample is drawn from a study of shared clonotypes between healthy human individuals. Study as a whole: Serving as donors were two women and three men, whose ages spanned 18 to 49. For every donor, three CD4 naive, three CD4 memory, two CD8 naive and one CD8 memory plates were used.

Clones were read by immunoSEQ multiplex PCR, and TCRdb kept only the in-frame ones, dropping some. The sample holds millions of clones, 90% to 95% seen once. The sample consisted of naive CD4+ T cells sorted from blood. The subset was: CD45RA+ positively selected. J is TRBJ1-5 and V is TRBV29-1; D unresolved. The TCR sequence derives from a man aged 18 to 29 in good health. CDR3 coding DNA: TGCAGCGTCCTCGGAGGAAACAATCAGCCCCAGCATTTT. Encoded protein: CSVLGGNNQPQHF. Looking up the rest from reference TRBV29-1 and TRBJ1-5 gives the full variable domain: SAVISQKPSRDICQRGTSLTIQCQVDSQVTMMFWYRQQPGQSLTLIATANQGSEATYESGFVIDKFPISRPNLTFSTLTVSNMSPEDSSIYLCSVLGGNNQPQHFGDGTRLSIL.